This T cell receptor beta chain originates from a study of Ad26.COV2.S vaccination and SARS-CoV-2 variants listed by TCRdb under 2021. Looking at the study overall: The specificity and breadth of SARS-CoV-2-reactive T cell receptors after Ad26.COV2.S vaccination were assessed by TCRbeta repertoire sequencing. A total of approximately 30 samples were included in the TCR-sequenced set, comprising about 20 Ad26.COV2.S vaccine recipients, 5 placebo recipients and 8 SARS-CoV-2 convalescent individuals.

The time point label for this specimen denotes: individuals recovered from natural SARS-CoV-2 infection. Results the study describes overall, beyond this receptor: According to the authors, total T cell responses may have been underestimated by the TCR breadth and depth analyses. Vaccine and placebo recipients had comparable non-spike TCR breadth, which fits with the vaccine containing only spike. Substantial breadth of spike-specific CD8+ and CD4+ T cell responses was reported after vaccination. Ad26.COV2.S recipients had higher spike-specific TCR breadth than placebo recipients (P = 0.0014).

TCRbeta CDR3 regions were sequenced with the immunoSEQ Assay. After extraction, genomic DNA underwent amplification by bias-controlled multiplex PCR, followed by high-throughput sequencing. As for the authors' bioinformatics: Collapsing and filtering of sequences were performed to quantify the absolute abundance of each unique TCRbeta CDR3 region. T cell fraction was estimated by normalizing TCRbeta template counts to usable DNA, with usable DNA measured through amplification of reference genes found in all nucleated cells. Repertoire TCRs were annotated as SARS-CoV-2-specific by exact matching of V gene, CDR3 amino acid sequence and J gene to a known reactive TCR set. The reference SARS-CoV-2 TCR set was derived from MIRA and filtered for enrichment in COVID-19-positive ImmuneCODE repertoires, a step that removed public or cross-reactive TCRs. Based on the MIRA antigens, annotated TCRs were further analysed at the level of specific ORF or position within ORF. Breadth was defined as annotated unique rearrangements over total unique productive rearrangements; depth was the summed frequency of those rearrangements. Two-sided Wilcoxon rank-sum tests were used to compare TCR breadth between groups. TCRdb's version of the immuneACCESS table is confined to in-frame rearrangements and falls short of the full clone set. An unresolved V gene accounts for under half of the shortfall where checked; the remainder is of unknown origin. The V and J calls and clone size come from that table; D and trimming were worked out from the DNA. The sample has about 350,000 clones on record, 92% of them singletons. About 3.9% of the sample comes from the top ten.

As to this clone: The antigen this receptor binds is unknown. Per-nucleotide qualities are absent, and no much larger clonotype sits a single base away.

Cut back by 1 base and 4 bases, the V and J ends lie 9 bases apart. CDR1 and CDR2 are drawn from the germline V gene: SGHTA, FQGTGA. Inclusive of the bounding cysteine and phenylalanine, the CDR3 is 14 residues long. Only the CDR3 DNA stays, 42 bases, in frame from base 1. Rearrangement joined TRBV7-3 to TRBJ2-3, with the D gene not clear enough to name. The source of this sequence is a human donor who had recovered from COVID-19. The sample was peripheral blood, taken after recovery from COVID-19. The nucleotides read TGTGCCAGCAGCTTAAAGGGTTTCCCAGATACGCAGTATTTT. It specifies CASSLKGFPDTQYF.